Listed below are T cell receptor beta chains from one sample, sequenced in a study of CD8 T cells in ankylosing spondylitis. One entry per CDR3 protein results from TCRdb running MiXCR on the 5' RACE reads. The data contain hundreds of thousands of distinct CDR3 sequences, roughly a tenth of them seen just once; the ten biggest clones take up 21%. Specimen: blood, either unsorted or a sorted T cell fraction (not recorded which). Source of these receptors: a male donor with ankylosing spondylitis or in good health (not recorded which). Both conserved end residues are part of each CDR3. D genes are given only for firm matches. Part of the rows lack a size; the others show once, few, many or a class for expanded clones.

clone_size | j_call | d_call | v_call | cdr3_nt | cdr3_aa
many | TRBJ2-7 | . | TRBV5-6 | TGTGCCAGCACATCCGGCCTCCCTAACTCCTACGAGCAGTACTTC | CASTSGLPNSYEQYF
many | TRBJ2-5 | TRBD1 | TRBV6-2/TRBV6-3 | TGTGCCAGCAGTTCCCAGGGGGAATGGGAGACCCAGTACTTC | CASSSQGEWETQYF
. | TRBJ1-3 | . | TRBV20-1 | TGCAGTGCTAGAAAGGCCGGTGGAAACACCATATATTTT | CSARKAGGNTIYF
many | TRBJ2-5 | TRBD1 | TRBV24-1 | TGTGCCACCAGTGATTGGGACAGGGAGGGAGAGACCCAGTACTTC | CATSDWDREGETQYF
once | TRBJ2-7 | TRBD1 | TRBV29-1 | TGCAGCGTTGGGACAGGAACCAATCACGAGCAGTACTTC | CSVGTGTNHEQYF
few | TRBJ2-3 | . | TRBV5-1 | TGCGCCAGCAGCCTCGTGGAGGATACGCAGTATTTT | CASSLVEDTQYF
many | TRBJ2-7 | . | TRBV5-1 | TGCGCCAGCAGCCTGGAGGTGGGACGCATGCCAAAACTCTACGAGCAGTACTTC | CASSLEVGRMPKLYEQYF
few | TRBJ1-5 | TRBD1 | TRBV5-1 | TGCGCCAGCAGCTCCGGGGACAGGAATCAGCCCCAGCATTTT | CASSSGDRNQPQHF
. | TRBJ2-1 | TRBD1 | TRBV24-1 | TGTGCCACCAGTGATACGGGGTTAGGACAGGGAAACAATGAGCAGTTCTTC | CATSDTGLGQGNNEQFF
. | TRBJ1-1 | TRBD1 | TRBV12-5 | TGTGCTAGTGGTTTGCCCCGAATTGACAGGGGCACTGAAGCTTTCTTT | CASGLPRIDRGTEAFF
few | TRBJ2-5 | . | TRBV5-1 | TGCGCCAGCAGCTCCCGGGGAGAAGAGACCCAGTACTTC | CASSSRGEETQYF
many | TRBJ2-2 | . | TRBV3-1 | TGTGCCAGCAGCGGGCCCGGGGGCTACGAGACCGGGGAGCTGTTTTTT | CASSGPGGYETGELFF
. | TRBJ2-2 | . | TRBV7-3 | TGTGCCAGCAGCTTAGGAACTTCCACCGGGGAGCTGTTTTTT | CASSLGTSTGELFF
. | TRBJ2-7 | . | TRBV14 | TGTGCCAGCAGCCAGTCTGGGAAGGGGGAGGACGAGCAGTACTTC | CASSQSGKGEDEQYF
many | TRBJ2-3 | TRBD1 | TRBV9 | TGTGCCAGCAGCCGGACAGGGGAAGATACGCAGTATTTT | CASSRTGEDTQYF
. | TRBJ1-3 | . | TRBV20-1 | TGCAGTGCTAGAGATTTTACAGCACCTGGAAACACCATATATTTT | CSARDFTAPGNTIYF
many | TRBJ2-1 | . | TRBV10-2 | TGCGCCAGCAGTGTTGTCTGGGGCTCCTACAATGAGCAGTTCTTC | CASSVVWGSYNEQFF
many | TRBJ2-3 | TRBD2 | TRBV5-1 | TGCGCCAGCAGCCCACTAGCGGGGGGGCCGGATACGCAGTATTTT | CASSPLAGGPDTQYF
few | TRBJ1-5 | TRBD1 | TRBV12-3/TRBV12-4 | TGTGCCAGCAGTTTAGGACAGGGAGGACGCCTTAGCAATCAGCCCCAGCATTTT | CASSLGQGGRLSNQPQHF
many | TRBJ2-5 | TRBD2 | TRBV11-2 | TGTGCCAGCAGCTTAGTTGCACCGGGACTAGCGGGGCAAGAGACCCAGTACTTC | CASSLVAPGLAGQETQYF
many | TRBJ2-5 | . | TRBV5-1 | TGCGCCAGCAGCTTGGTCGGGTCGGTAGGAGAGACCCAGTACTTC | CASSLVGSVGETQYF
few | TRBJ2-3 | TRBD2 | TRBV10-3 | TGTGCCACCCGGCCGGGACTAGCCGCAGATACGCAGTATTTT | CATRPGLAADTQYF
many | TRBJ2-7 | . | TRBV21-1 | TGTGCCAGCAGCCGGACAGGGGCCCCCTACGAGCAGTACTTC | CASSRTGAPYEQYF
many | TRBJ1-2 | TRBD1 | TRBV5-5 | TGTGCCAGCAGCACCCTCCGGGACAGGGATTATGGCTACACCTTC | CASSTLRDRDYGYTF
many | TRBJ2-1 | TRBD2 | TRBV12-3/TRBV12-4 | TGTGCCAGCAGCCCCAGCGCGGGACTAGCGGGGGGTCCCGAGCAGTTCTTC | CASSPSAGLAGGPEQFF
many | TRBJ1-3 | . | TRBV20-1 | TGCAGTGCTAGAGATCCCGGGACACCGAGCTCTGGAAACACCATATATTTT | CSARDPGTPSSGNTIYF
many | TRBJ1-1 | . | TRBV5-1 | TGCGCCAGCAGCGGGGGGGACGGATACACTGAAGCTTTCTTT | CASSGGDGYTEAFF
many | TRBJ2-7 | TRBD1 | TRBV20-1 | TGCAGTGCTAACACCGGGACAGGGGGTTCCTACGAGCAGTACTTC | CSANTGTGGSYEQYF